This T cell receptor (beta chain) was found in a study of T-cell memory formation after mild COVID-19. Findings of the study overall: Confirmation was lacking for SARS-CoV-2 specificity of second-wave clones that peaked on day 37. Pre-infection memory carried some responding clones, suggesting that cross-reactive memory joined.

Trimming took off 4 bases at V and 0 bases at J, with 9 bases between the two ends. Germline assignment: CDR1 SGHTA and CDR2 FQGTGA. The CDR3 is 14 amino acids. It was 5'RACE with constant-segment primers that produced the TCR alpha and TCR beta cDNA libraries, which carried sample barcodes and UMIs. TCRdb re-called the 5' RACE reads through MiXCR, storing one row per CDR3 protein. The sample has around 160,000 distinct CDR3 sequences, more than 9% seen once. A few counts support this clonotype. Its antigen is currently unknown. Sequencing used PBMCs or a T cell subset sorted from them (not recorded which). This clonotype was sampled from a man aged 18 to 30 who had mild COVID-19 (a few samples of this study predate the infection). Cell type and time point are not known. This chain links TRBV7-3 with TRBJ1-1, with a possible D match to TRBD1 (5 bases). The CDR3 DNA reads TGTGCCAGCAGCTCGGGACGGATGAACACTGAAGCTTTCTTT. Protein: CASSSGRMNTEAFF.